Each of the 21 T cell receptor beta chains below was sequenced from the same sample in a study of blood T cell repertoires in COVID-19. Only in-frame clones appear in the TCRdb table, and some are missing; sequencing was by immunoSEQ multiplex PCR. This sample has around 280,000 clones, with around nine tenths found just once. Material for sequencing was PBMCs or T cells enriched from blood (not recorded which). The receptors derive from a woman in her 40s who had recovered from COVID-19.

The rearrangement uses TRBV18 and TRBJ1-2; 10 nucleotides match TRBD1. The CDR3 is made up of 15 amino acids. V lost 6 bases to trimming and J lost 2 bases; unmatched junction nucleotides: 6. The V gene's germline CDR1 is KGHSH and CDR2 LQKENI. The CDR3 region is CASSAGQGKNYGYTF. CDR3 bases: TGTGCCAGCTCGGCGGGACAGGGGAAAAACTATGGCTACACCTTC.

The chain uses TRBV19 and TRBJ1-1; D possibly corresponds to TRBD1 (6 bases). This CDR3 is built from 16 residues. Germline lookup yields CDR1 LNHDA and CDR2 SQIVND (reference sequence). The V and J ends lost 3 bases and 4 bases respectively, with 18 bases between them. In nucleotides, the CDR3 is TGTGCCAGTAGTATCCTCCCGGGACAAGGATCCACTGAAGCTTTCTTT. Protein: CASSILPGQGSTEAFF.

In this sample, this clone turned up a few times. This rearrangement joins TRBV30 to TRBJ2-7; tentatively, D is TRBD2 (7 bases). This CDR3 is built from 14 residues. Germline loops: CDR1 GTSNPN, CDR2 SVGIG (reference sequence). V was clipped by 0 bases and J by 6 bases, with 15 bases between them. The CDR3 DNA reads TGTGCCTGGAGTGTAATGCTGCGGGGGCTCGAGCAGTACTTC. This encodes CAWSVMLRGLEQYF.

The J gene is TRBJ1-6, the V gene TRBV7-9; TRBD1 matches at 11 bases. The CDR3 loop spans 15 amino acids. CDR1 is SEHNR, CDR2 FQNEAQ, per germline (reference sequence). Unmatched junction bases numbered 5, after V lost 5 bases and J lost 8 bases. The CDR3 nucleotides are TGTGCCAGCAGCCCTGGGGACAGGGGGGATTCACCCCTCCACTTT. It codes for CASSPGDRGDSPLHF.

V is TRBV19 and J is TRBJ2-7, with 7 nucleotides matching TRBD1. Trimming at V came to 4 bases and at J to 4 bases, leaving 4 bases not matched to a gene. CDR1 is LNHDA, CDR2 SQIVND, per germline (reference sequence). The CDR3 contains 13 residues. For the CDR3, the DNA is TGTGCCAGTAGTAGCCAACAGGGGTACGAGCAGTACTTC. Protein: CASSSQQGYEQYF.

Here the CDR3 DNA reads TGTGCCAGCAGCTTCACCCCGGGAGACTACGAGCAGTACTTC. Protein: CASSFTPGDYEQYF. The rearrangement links TRBV7-2 to TRBJ2-7; D may be TRBD2 (6 bases). The CDR3 has 14 residues. V lost 3 bases and J 3 bases, leaving 12 bases between the germline ends. Germline CDR1 and CDR2: SGHTA and FQGNSA. The full variable domain, completed using reference TRBV7-2 and TRBJ2-7, is GAGVSQSPSNKVTEKGKDVELRCDPISGHTALYWYRQSLGQGLEFLIYFQGNSAPDKSGLPSDRFSAERTGGSVSTLTIQRTQQEDSAVYLCASSFTPGDYEQYFGPGTRLTVT.

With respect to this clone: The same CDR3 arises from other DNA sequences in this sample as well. This CDR3 reads CASSPTRDTEAFF. The DNA for the CDR3 is TGTGCCAGCTCACCCACCAGGGACACTGAAGCTTTCTTT. The gene calls are TRBV18 and TRBJ1-1; tentatively, D is TRBD1 (5 bases). The CDR3 sequence is 13 residues long. Germline V gene sequence: CDR1 KGHSH, CDR2 LQKENI. V lost 3 bases and J 3 bases, leaving 8 bases between the germline ends.

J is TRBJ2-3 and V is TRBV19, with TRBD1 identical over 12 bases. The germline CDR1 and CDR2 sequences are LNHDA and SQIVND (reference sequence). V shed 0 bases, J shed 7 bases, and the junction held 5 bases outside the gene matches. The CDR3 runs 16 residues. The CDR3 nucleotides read TGTGCCAGTAGTATAGAGGGACAGGGGGCCCCGTATACGCAGTATTTT. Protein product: CASSIEGQGAPYTQYF.

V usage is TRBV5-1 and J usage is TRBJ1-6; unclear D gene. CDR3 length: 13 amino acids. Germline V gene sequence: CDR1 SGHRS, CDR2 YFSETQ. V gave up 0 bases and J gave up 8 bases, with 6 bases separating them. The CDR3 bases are TGCGCCAGCAGCTTGGCCCGTTATTCACCCCTCCACTTT. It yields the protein CASSLARYSPLHF.

CDR3 sequence: CASSQDPLPGINTGELFF. The CDR3 region has the DNA TGCGCCAGCAGCCAAGATCCTTTGCCGGGGATTAACACCGGGGAGCTGTTTTTT. The rearrangement joins TRBV4-1 to TRBJ2-2; maybe TRBD2 (5 bases). Germline-derived CDR1 and CDR2 are MGHRA and YSYEKL. Trimming took off 0 bases at V and 2 bases at J, with 16 bases between the two ends. The CDR3 consists of 18 residues.

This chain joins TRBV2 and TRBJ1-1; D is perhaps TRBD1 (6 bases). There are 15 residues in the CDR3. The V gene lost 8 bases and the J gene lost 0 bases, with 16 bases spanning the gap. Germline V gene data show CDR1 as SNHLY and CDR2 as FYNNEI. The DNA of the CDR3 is TGTGCCAGCCAACCGGGACAACCCTTGAACACTGAAGCTTTCTTT. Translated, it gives CASQPGQPLNTEAFF.

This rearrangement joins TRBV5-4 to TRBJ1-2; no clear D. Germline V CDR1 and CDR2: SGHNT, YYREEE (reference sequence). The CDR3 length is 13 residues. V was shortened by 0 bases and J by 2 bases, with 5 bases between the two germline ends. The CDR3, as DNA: TGTGCCAGCAGCTTGGTCGGGAACTATGGCTACACCTTC. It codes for CASSLVGNYGYTF.

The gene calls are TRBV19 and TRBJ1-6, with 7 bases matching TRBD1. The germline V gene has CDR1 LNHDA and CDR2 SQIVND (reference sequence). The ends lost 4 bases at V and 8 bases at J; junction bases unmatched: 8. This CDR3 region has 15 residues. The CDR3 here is CASSKGAGLDSPLHF. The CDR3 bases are TGTGCCAGTAGTAAGGGGGCAGGGCTGGATTCACCCCTCCACTTT.

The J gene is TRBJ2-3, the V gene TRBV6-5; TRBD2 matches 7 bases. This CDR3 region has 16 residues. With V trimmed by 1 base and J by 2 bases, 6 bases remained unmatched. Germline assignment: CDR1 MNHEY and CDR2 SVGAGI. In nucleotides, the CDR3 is TGTGCCAGCAGTTACTTACCGGGACTATCCACAGATACGCAGTATTTT. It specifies CASSYLPGLSTDTQYF.

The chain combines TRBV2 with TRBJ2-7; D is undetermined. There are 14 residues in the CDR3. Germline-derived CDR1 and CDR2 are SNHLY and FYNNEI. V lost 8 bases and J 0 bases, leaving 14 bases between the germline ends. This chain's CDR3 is CASSLFMSSYEQYF. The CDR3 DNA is TGTGCCAGCTCCCTCTTCATGAGCTCCTACGAGCAGTACTTC. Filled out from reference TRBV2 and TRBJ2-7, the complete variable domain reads EPEVTQTPSHQVTQMGQEVILRCVPISNHLYFYWYRQILGQKVEFLVSFYNNEISEKSEIFDDQFSVERPDGSNFTLKIRSTKLEDSAMYFCASSLFMSSYEQYFGPGTRLTVT.

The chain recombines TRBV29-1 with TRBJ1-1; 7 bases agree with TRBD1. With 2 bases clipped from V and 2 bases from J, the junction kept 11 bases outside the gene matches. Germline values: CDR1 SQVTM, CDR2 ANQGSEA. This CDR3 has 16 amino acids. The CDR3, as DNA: TGCAGCGTTGAACTGTACAGGGGACGATTTAACACTGAAGCTTTCTTT. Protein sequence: CSVELYRGRFNTEAFF.

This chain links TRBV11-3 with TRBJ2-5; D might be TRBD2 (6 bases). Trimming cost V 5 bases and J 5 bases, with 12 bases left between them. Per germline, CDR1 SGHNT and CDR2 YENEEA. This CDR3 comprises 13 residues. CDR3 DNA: TGTGCCAGCAGCCCGACTAGTCTGGAGACCCAGTACTTC. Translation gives CASSPTSLETQYF.

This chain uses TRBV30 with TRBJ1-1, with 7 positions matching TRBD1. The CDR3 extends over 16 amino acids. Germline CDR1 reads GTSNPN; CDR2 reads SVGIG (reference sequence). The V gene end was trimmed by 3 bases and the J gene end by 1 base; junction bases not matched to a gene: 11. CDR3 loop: CAWRETAGTANTEAFF. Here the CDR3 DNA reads TGTGCCTGGAGGGAAACAGCCGGGACAGCGAACACTGAAGCTTTCTTT.

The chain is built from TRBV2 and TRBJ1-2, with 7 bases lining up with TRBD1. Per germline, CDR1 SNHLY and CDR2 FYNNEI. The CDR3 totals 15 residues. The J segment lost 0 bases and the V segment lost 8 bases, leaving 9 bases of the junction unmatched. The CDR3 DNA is TGTGCCAGCTCGGCAGGGGGGCGCGCTAACTATGGCTACACCTTC. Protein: CASSAGGRANYGYTF.

DNA of the CDR3: TGTGCCAGTAGTGGGGGGGGACCCTACGAGCAGTACTTC. As protein: CASSGGGPYEQYF. The chain combines TRBV19 with TRBJ2-7, with 7 positions matching TRBD2. CDR1 is LNHDA and CDR2 is SQIVND in the germline V gene (reference sequence). CDR3 size: 13 residues. V lost 5 bases to trimming and J lost 2 bases; unmatched junction nucleotides: 3.

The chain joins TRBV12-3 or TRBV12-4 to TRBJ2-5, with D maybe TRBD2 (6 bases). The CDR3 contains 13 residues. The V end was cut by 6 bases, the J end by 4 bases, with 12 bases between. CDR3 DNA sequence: TGTGCCAGCAGCTTCGCGGAGGGAGAGACCCAGTACTTC. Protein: CASSFAEGETQYF.